A selection of T cell receptor beta chains follows, all from one sample in a study of beta chain features in type 1 diabetes. Clones were read by immunoSEQ multiplex PCR, and TCRdb kept only the in-frame ones, dropping some. This table has fewer than 500,000 clones, approximately 15% appearing once. Sequences were obtained from naive CD4+ T cells from blood. The receptors stem from a man aged 25-40 years in good health. CDR3s include the opening cysteine and the closing phenylalanine or tryptophan. A D gene is named only where the DNA matches it firmly. Some rows have no size entry. The others give once, few or many, or a class for an expanded clone.

>TRBD2|few|TRBJ2-3|TRBV30
CACPILAGAHTDTQYF
TGTGCCTGTCCTATTCTAGCGGGAGCTCACACAGATACGCAGTATTTT
>TRBD1|-|TRBJ1-2|TRBV6-5
CASSYLQGHGYTF
TGTGCCAGCAGTTACTTACAGGGGCATGGCTACACCTTC
>-|-|TRBJ2-1|TRBV30
CAWSPTPGLAQFF
TGTGCCTGGAGCCCGACCCCGGGACTGGCCCAGTTCTTC
>TRBD1|few|TRBJ2-7|TRBV7-2
CASSFQSDRAEQQYF
TGTGCCAGCAGCTTTCAATCGGACAGGGCTGAACAGCAGTACTTC
>TRBD2|-|TRBJ2-2|TRBV28
CASSTPLGGGDTGELFF
TGTGCCAGCAGTACCCCCCTCGGCGGGGGGGACACCGGGGAGCTGTTTTTT
>TRBD1|-|TRBJ2-7|TRBV7-9
CASSSEDRLQYF
TGTGCCAGCAGCTCGGAGGACAGGTTGCAGTACTTC
>-|many|TRBJ1-6|TRBV29-1
CSVRTDGVSPLHF
TGCAGCGTCAGGACAGACGGGGTTTCACCCCTCCACTTT
>TRBD2|-|TRBJ2-1|TRBV10-3
CATGPSGDYNEQFF
TGTGCCACCGGCCCTAGCGGGGATTACAATGAGCAGTTCTTC
>-|-|TRBJ2-5|TRBV27
CASSLGGPQETQYF
TGTGCCAGCAGTTTGGGGGGACCTCAAGAGACCCAGTACTTC
>-|-|TRBJ2-3|TRBV25-1
CASSEPGSTDTQYF
TGTGCCAGCAGTGAGCCCGGAAGCACAGATACGCAGTATTTT
>TRBD1|few|TRBJ1-6|TRBV6-6
CASSPTSWTGLTLHF
TGTGCCAGCAGCCCTACCTCCTGGACAGGGCTCACCCTCCACTTT
>TRBD1|few|TRBJ1-1|TRBV27
CASRGQGAASTEAFF
TGTGCCAGCAGGGGACAGGGGGCGGCAAGCACTGAAGCTTTCTTT
>-|few|TRBJ2-3|TRBV4-2
CASSQDKAADTQYF
TGTGCCAGCAGCCAAGATAAGGCCGCAGATACGCAGTATTTT
>TRBD1|-|TRBJ2-5|TRBV25-1
CASSESTRDRWSETQYF
TGTGCCAGCAGTGAGAGTACCCGGGACAGGTGGTCGGAGACCCAGTACTTC
>-|-|TRBJ2-3|TRBV30
CAWSVGGLRDTQYF
TGTGCCTGGAGTGTAGGAGGGCTCCGAGATACGCAGTATTTT
>-|many|TRBJ2-4|TRBV5-4
CASSVGYIQYF
TGTGCCAGCAGCGTTGGGTACATTCAGTACTTC
>-|many|TRBJ2-1|TRBV23-1
CASSRCEQFF
TGCGCCAGCTCCCGTTGTGAGCAGTTCTTC
>-|few|TRBJ1-5|TRBV7-3
CASSLGFGQPQHF
TGTGCCAGCAGCTTGGGTTTTGGTCAGCCCCAGCATTTT
>-|few|TRBJ1-6|TRBV9
CASSVFTRGSPLHF
TGTGCCAGCAGCGTATTTACGAGGGGTTCACCCCTCCACTTT
>-|few|TRBJ2-3|TRBV11-3
CASSLKRATQYF
TGTGCCAGCAGCTTAAAGAGGGCCACGCAGTATTTT
>-|-|TRBJ2-5|TRBV4-1
CASSQVVGETQYF
TGCGCCAGCAGCCAAGTTGTGGGAGAGACCCAGTACTTC
>TRBD1|few|TRBJ1-1|TRBV10-3
CAISEHDRGWTEAFF
TGTGCCATCAGTGAGCACGACAGGGGTTGGACTGAAGCTTTCTTT
>TRBD2|few|TRBJ2-5|TRBV7-8
CASSFTSFAAGGETQYF
TGTGCCAGCAGCTTCACTTCGTTTGCCGCGGGGGGTGAGACCCAGTACTTC
>TRBD1|-|TRBJ1-2|TRBV7-2
CASSGTVHGYTF
TGTGCCAGCAGCGGGACAGTTCACGGCTACACCTTC
>-|-|TRBJ1-3|TRBV5-6
CASSLTGFRGTIYF
TGTGCCAGCAGCTTGACCGGGTTCCGGGGCACCATATATTTT
>-|few|TRBJ2-5|TRBV6-6
CASSRKETQYF
TGTGCCAGCAGCCGAAAAGAGACCCAGTACTTC
>-|few|TRBJ1-6|TRBV19
CASSRSSGAASPLHF
TGTGCCAGTAGCCGTTCGTCAGGGGCGGCGTCACCCCTCCACTTT
>-|many|TRBJ2-5|TRBV21-1
CASRIQGTRETQYF
TGTGCCAGCAGGATACAGGGAACAAGAGAGACCCAGTACTTC
>-|few|TRBJ2-5|TRBV7-2
CASSYPPTGTRTQYF
TGTGCCAGCAGCTACCCCCCTACTGGGACCCGGACCCAGTACTTC
>TRBD2|few|TRBJ2-3|TRBV6-5
CASGTSGLGDTQYF
TGTGCCAGCGGGACTAGCGGATTGGGGGATACGCAGTATTTT
>-|-|TRBJ2-7|TRBV4-1
CASAEGNYEQYF
TGCGCCAGCGCGGAGGGTAACTACGAGCAGTACTTC
>-|-|TRBJ1-5|TRBV23-1
CASRPLRDNSEKSNQPQHF
TGCGCCAGCCGTCCACTTAGAGACAACTCGGAGAAAAGCAATCAGCCCCAGCATTTT
>-|-|TRBJ1-1|TRBV29-1
CSATTGRNTEAFF
TGCAGCGCGACAACAGGACGGAACACTGAAGCTTTCTTT
>-|once|TRBJ1-2|TRBV1
CTSSQPRTGDMHGYTF
TGCACCAGCAGCCAACCTAGGACAGGGGACATGCATGGCTACACCTTC
>TRBD2|-|TRBJ2-2|TRBV4-3
CASSQGVVRGSANTGELFF
TGCGCCAGCAGCCAAGGGGTTGTGCGGGGGTCCGCGAACACCGGGGAGCTGTTTTTT
>-|few|TRBJ2-1|TRBV5-1
CASSLVGPANEQFF
TGCGCCAGCAGCTTGGTCGGCCCAGCTAATGAGCAGTTCTTC